Listed here are 11 T cell receptor beta chains from one sample, sequenced in a study of blood T cell repertoires in COVID-19 (dated by TCRdb to the early 2020s). To prepare the library, the immunoSEQ multiplex PCR assay was applied. The table comes from immuneACCESS by way of TCRdb, which keeps in-frame sequences with V and J called. Part of the clones is missing from these tables; in studies checked, under half for an unresolved V gene and the rest for unknown reasons. The sample table contains 250,000 to 300,000 clones; only one count was recorded for approximately 89% of them. The ten largest account for more than 1.5% of the sample. The source material was PBMCs or T cells enriched from blood (not recorded which). Receptors originate from a woman aged 55-75 years who had recovered from COVID-19.

This chain uses TRBV4-2 with TRBJ2-1; a possible D gene is TRBD2 (6 bases). This CDR3 comprises 16 residues. V lost 5 bases, J lost 7 bases, and 21 bases lay in between. The germline V gene encodes CDR1 LGHNA and CDR2 YNFKEQ. The CDR3, as DNA: TGTGCCAGCAGCGCCCAGCAGGGAGGAGGTGTAAATGAGCAGTTCTTC. Translated: CASSAQQGGGVNEQFF.

The chain joins TRBV2 to TRBJ1-1; TRBD1 might be the D (5 bases). The germline V gene encodes CDR1 SNHLY and CDR2 FYNNEI. V was pared by 6 bases and J by 0 bases, with 8 bases between. The CDR3 has 13 amino acids. DNA for the CDR3: TGTGCCAGCAGGACAGAGATGAACACTGAAGCTTTCTTT. Amino acid sequence: CASRTEMNTEAFF.

V and J are TRBV6-5 and TRBJ1-5; D is uncertain. CDR1 and CDR2 from the germline V gene are MNHEY and SVGAGI. The CDR3 sequence is 13 residues long. V was cut by 9 bases and J by 0 bases, with 9 bases left in between. The CDR3 region is CASRRISNQPQHF. The CDR3 nucleotides are TGTGCCAGTAGGAGGATTAGCAATCAGCCCCAGCATTTT.

The rearrangement links TRBV11-2 to TRBJ2-2, with 11 bases matching TRBD2. The CDR3 length is 18 residues. V was pared by 1 base and J by 3 bases, with 7 bases of the junction left unmatched. CDR1 SGHAT and CDR2 FQNNGV come from the germline V gene. This CDR3 reads CASSLGGSGRVYTGELFF. The CDR3 DNA sequence: TGTGCCAGCAGCTTAGGGGGTAGCGGGAGGGTGTACACCGGGGAGCTGTTTTTT.

The chain links TRBV27 to TRBJ1-2; TRBD1 aligns across 7 bases. The CDR3 consists of 14 residues. Germline CDR1 reads MNHEY; CDR2 reads SMNVEV (reference sequence). J was trimmed by 7 bases and V by 3 bases; bases with no gene match: 8. DNA for the CDR3: TGTGCCAGCAGTTTGTCTCAGGGGGTGTCTGGCTACACCTTC. Amino acids: CASSLSQGVSGYTF.

V is TRBV18 and J is TRBJ1-1; TRBD1 matches 8 bases. V lost 4 bases and J lost 5; bases outside the gene matches: 6. The CDR3 is made up of 14 amino acids. The germline CDR1 and CDR2 sequences are KGHSH and LQKENI. The CDR3 is CASSQDRGGTEAFF. The CDR3 DNA follows: TGTGCCAGCTCACAAGACAGGGGAGGGACTGAAGCTTTCTTT.

The rearrangement uses TRBV10-1 and TRBJ2-1, with D possibly matching TRBD2 (6 bases). The CDR3 is 14 residues long. CDR1 WNHNN and CDR2 SYGVQD come from the germline V gene (reference sequence). The V gene lost 3 bases and the J gene lost 8 bases, with 14 bases spanning the gap. The CDR3 bases are TGCGCCAGCAGTGATGGTGGCAGGGAGGATGAGCAGTTCTTC. It translates to CASSDGGREDEQFF.

The chain recombines TRBV5-1 with TRBJ2-2; D is undetermined. The CDR3 consists of 15 residues. V lost 5 bases, J lost 1 base, and 12 bases lay in between. Germline V gives CDR1 SGHRS, CDR2 YFSETQ. The CDR3 DNA follows: TGCGCCAGCAGAACCGACTCCTTGAACACCGGGGAGCTGTTTTTT. Protein sequence: CASRTDSLNTGELFF. The full variable domain, in which reference TRBV5-1 and TRBJ2-2 provide the parts outside the CDR3, is KAGVTQTPRYLIKTRGQQVTLSCSPISGHRSVSWYQQTPGQGLQFLFEYFSETQRNKGNFPGRFSGRQFSNSRSEMNVSTLELGDSALYLCASRTDSLNTGELFFGEGSRLTVL.

This clone was seen a single time. The J gene is TRBJ2-5, the V gene TRBV5-1; D is unclear. V was clipped by 4 bases and J by 6 bases, with 16 bases between them. The germline V gene encodes CDR1 SGHRS and CDR2 YFSETQ. This CDR3 is 14 amino acids long. The CDR3 sequence: CASSDTANPKTQYF. DNA of the CDR3: TGCGCCAGCAGCGACACTGCTAATCCGAAGACCCAGTACTTC.

This chain connects TRBV4-2 to TRBJ1-2; D remains ambiguous. Trimming cost V 6 bases and J 6 bases, with 14 bases left between them. The CDR3 sequence is 13 residues long. Germline CDR1 reads LGHNA; CDR2 reads YNFKEQ. The CDR3 DNA follows: TGTGCCAGCAGTCCCGGGGTAGTTGATGGCTACACCTTC. Protein product: CASSPGVVDGYTF.

The chain combines TRBV27 with TRBJ2-3; D possibly corresponds to TRBD2 (7 bases). V was trimmed by 6 bases and J by 3 bases, leaving 13 bases between them. The CDR3 runs 14 residues. Germline assignment: CDR1 MNHEY and CDR2 SMNVEV (reference sequence). The chain's CDR3 is CASSGGLGTDTQYF. The CDR3, as DNA: TGTGCCAGCAGCGGGGGGCTGGGGACAGATACGCAGTATTTT.